A selection of T cell receptor beta chains follows, all from one sample in a study of PD-1 blockade in classical Hodgkin lymphoma. Assay: immunoSEQ multiplex PCR; the TCRdb copy retains only in-frame clones and omits some. The repertoire holds 20,000 to 30,000 clones, 91% seen once, with around 0.53% in the top ten. The sequencing sample was made of CD4+ T cells from blood. These receptor sequences come from a human donor with classical Hodgkin lymphoma. CDR3s include the opening cysteine and the closing phenylalanine or tryptophan.

J gene: TRBJ1-2
CDR3 length: 18
V gene: TRBV28
CDR3 protein: CASSEDRQVFPGRDGYTF

J gene: TRBJ1-2
CDR3 length: 17
V gene: TRBV27
CDR3 protein: CASSLGPGQGLGYGYTF

J gene: TRBJ1-1
CDR3 length: 13
V gene: TRBV2
CDR3 protein: CASSELLGARAFF

J gene: TRBJ2-5
CDR3 length: 16
V gene: TRBV30
CDR3 protein: CAWSPGLAGVWETQYF

J gene: TRBJ2-7
CDR3 length: 15
V gene: TRBV27
CDR3 protein: CASSLSSGGFGEQYF

J gene: TRBJ2-1
CDR3 length: 13
V gene: TRBV7-3
CDR3 protein: CASSQRDTNEQFF

J gene: TRBJ1-6
CDR3 length: 13
V gene: TRBV7-8
CDR3 protein: CASSPTRDSPLHF

J gene: TRBJ2-2
CDR3 length: 15
V gene: TRBV7-6
CDR3 protein: CASSSLISSTGELFF

J gene: TRBJ2-2
CDR3 length: 17
V gene: TRBV19
CDR3 protein: CASSIPRTGVNTGELFF

J gene: TRBJ2-5
CDR3 length: 12
V gene: TRBV28
CDR3 protein: CASSRPSGTQYF

J gene: TRBJ2-1
CDR3 length: 16
V gene: TRBV6-6
CDR3 protein: CASSPGLAGVYNEQFF

J gene: TRBJ2-6
CDR3 length: 16
V gene: TRBV5-6
CDR3 protein: CASSRGVRSGANVLTF

J gene: TRBJ1-1
CDR3 length: 14
V gene: TRBV7-8
CDR3 protein: CASSLSNANTEAFF

J gene: TRBJ2-2
CDR3 length: 14
V gene: TRBV6-5
CDR3 protein: CASSYRLNAGELFF

J gene: TRBJ2-3
CDR3 length: 14
V gene: TRBV6-5
CDR3 protein: CASSPRDSTDTQYF

J gene: TRBJ2-5
CDR3 length: 12
V gene: TRBV7-9
CDR3 protein: CASSLLMDAKYF

J gene: TRBJ1-2
CDR3 length: 14
V gene: TRBV7-2
CDR3 protein: CASSLATGGYGYTF

J gene: TRBJ2-1
CDR3 length: 11
V gene: TRBV30
CDR3 protein: CAWSVLDEQFF

J gene: TRBJ2-3
CDR3 length: 17
V gene: TRBV5-1
CDR3 protein: CASSLNLAGGVPDTQYF

J gene: TRBJ2-5
CDR3 length: 16
V gene: TRBV4-1
CDR3 protein: CASSRLIGTGVETQYF

J gene: TRBJ1-5
CDR3 length: 15
V gene: TRBV27
CDR3 protein: CASALGQGGNQPQHF

J gene: TRBJ2-7
CDR3 length: 14
V gene: TRBV18
CDR3 protein: CASSLAGQTYEQYF

J gene: TRBJ1-3
CDR3 length: 17
V gene: TRBV5-6
CDR3 protein: CASSAPGTGASGNTIYF

J gene: TRBJ2-5
CDR3 length: 11
V gene: TRBV7-9
CDR3 protein: CASKLSETQYF

J gene: TRBJ2-7
CDR3 length: 15
V gene: TRBV5-4
CDR3 protein: CASSRLTGPSYEQYF

J gene: TRBJ2-5
CDR3 length: 14
V gene: TRBV6-5
CDR3 protein: CASRRTSGGETQYF